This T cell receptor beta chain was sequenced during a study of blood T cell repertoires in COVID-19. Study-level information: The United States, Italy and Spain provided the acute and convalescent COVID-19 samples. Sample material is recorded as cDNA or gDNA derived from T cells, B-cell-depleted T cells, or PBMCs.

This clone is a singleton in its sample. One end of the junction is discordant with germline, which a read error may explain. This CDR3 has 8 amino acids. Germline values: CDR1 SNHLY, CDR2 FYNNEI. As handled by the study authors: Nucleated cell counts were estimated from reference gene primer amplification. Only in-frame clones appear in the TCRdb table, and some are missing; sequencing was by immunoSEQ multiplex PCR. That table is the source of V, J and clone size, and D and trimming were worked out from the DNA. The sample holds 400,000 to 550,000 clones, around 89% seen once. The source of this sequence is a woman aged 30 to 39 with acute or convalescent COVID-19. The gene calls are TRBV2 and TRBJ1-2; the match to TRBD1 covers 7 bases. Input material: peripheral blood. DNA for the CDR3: TGTGCCAGCCGGGACAGACCATTC. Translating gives CASRDRPF.